A single sample gave rise to the 29 T cell receptor beta chains below, sequenced in a study of blood T cell repertoires in COVID-19. Libraries were prepared by immunoSEQ multiplex PCR; TCRdb keeps only in-frame clonotypes and omits some of them. This sample has 50,000 to 75,000 clones, with about 77% found just once. Sequencing was performed on peripheral blood. The receptors here all came from a man older than 75 with active or convalescent COVID-19.

V usage is TRBV29-1 and J usage is TRBJ2-4, with 7 positions matching TRBD2. CDR1 SQVTM and CDR2 ANQGSEA come from the germline V gene. The trim removed 7 bases at V and 0 bases at J, leaving 15 bases unmatched. The CDR3 spans 17 residues. The CDR3 DNA follows: TGCAGCGCCCTGGGACTAACTGCCAACATAGCCAAAAACATTCAGTACTTC. Translated: CSALGLTANIAKNIQYF.

This rearrangement joins TRBV4-3 to TRBJ1-1; 8 bases map to TRBD1. The V gene end was trimmed by 0 bases and the J gene end by 7 bases; junction bases not matched to a gene: 10. The CDR3 totals 16 residues. CDR1 and CDR2 from the germline V gene are LGHNA and YSLEER. CDR3 in amino acids: CASSQDGGQGAGEAFF. The CDR3 DNA is TGCGCCAGCAGCCAAGATGGGGGCCAGGGGGCGGGTGAAGCTTTCTTT.

The table lists this clone with a count of one. The CDR3: CASSLMGDSGNTIYF. In DNA, the CDR3 is TGTGCCAGCAGCTTAATGGGCGACTCTGGAAACACCATATATTTT. The chain combines TRBV7-2 with TRBJ1-3, with D uncertain. This CDR3 comprises 15 residues. Germline loops: CDR1 SGHTA, CDR2 FQGNSA. Between the trimmed V and J ends, which lost 2 bases and 0 bases, there was a span of 8 bases.

This chain uses TRBV29-1 with TRBJ1-4, with 8 nucleotides matching TRBD1. The CDR3 totals 13 residues. Trimming cost V 7 bases and J 5 bases; bases outside gene matches: 6. Germline CDR1 is SQVTM and CDR2 is ANQGSEA. CDR3 sequence reads: CSALGTGNEKLFF. In nucleotides, the CDR3 is TGCAGCGCGCTCGGGACAGGCAATGAAAAACTGTTTTTT. Filled out from reference TRBV29-1 and TRBJ1-4, the complete variable domain reads SAVISQKPSRDICQRGTSLTIQCQVDSQVTMMFWYRQQPGQSLTLIATANQGSEATYESGFVIDKFPISRPNLTFSTLTVSNMSPEDSSIYLCSALGTGNEKLFFGSGTQLSVL.

The rearrangement joins TRBV7-2 to TRBJ2-7; D is perhaps TRBD2 (6 bases). The CDR3 has 15 residues. CDR1 and CDR2 (germline): SGHTA, FQGNSA. V lost 4 bases to trimming and J lost 2 bases, with 15 bases between them. The CDR3 DNA reads as TGTGCCAGCAGCTCGGACTACCTTAGAACCTACGAGCAGTACTTC. Amino acids: CASSSDYLRTYEQYF.

V gene TRBV9 combines with J gene TRBJ1-2; D may be TRBD1 (5 bases). This CDR3 has 14 residues. Looked up from germline, CDR1 is SGDLS and CDR2 is YYNGEE. Trimming removed 6 bases at V and 5 bases at J, with 17 bases between. CDR3 in amino acids: CASNDSQLRYGYTF. CDR3 DNA sequence: TGTGCCAGCAACGACAGTCAGTTGAGGTATGGCTACACCTTC.

The chain uses TRBV5-6 and TRBJ1-2, with a tentative D call TRBD1 (5 bases). The germline V and J ends were trimmed by 0 bases and 6 bases, with 9 bases remaining between them. The CDR3 has 13 amino acids. Germline V gene sequence: CDR1 SGHDT, CDR2 YYEEEE. As DNA, the CDR3 is TGTGCCAGCAGCTTGGGACAGTCCGATGGCTACACCTTC. This translates into CASSLGQSDGYTF.

The chain links TRBV19 to TRBJ1-2, with D tentatively TRBD1 (5 bases). Deletions cut 1 base from V and 8 bases from J, with 11 bases between. The CDR3 loop spans 13 amino acids. The germline gives CDR1 LNHDA, CDR2 SQIVND (reference sequence). The CDR3 nucleotides are TGTGCCAGTAGTATAGGCAGGGATGGCGGCTACACCTTC. It encodes CASSIGRDGGYTF.

This rearrangement joins TRBV7-3 to TRBJ2-1; TRBD2 matches at 13 bases. The CDR3 runs 16 residues. The ends lost 4 bases at V and 8 bases at J; junction bases unmatched: 8. The germline gives CDR1 SGHTA, CDR2 FQGTGA. CDR3 in amino acids: CASSSRLAGGVDEQFF. The CDR3 DNA reads as TGTGCCAGCAGCTCCAGACTAGCGGGGGGTGTGGATGAGCAGTTCTTC.

The chain links TRBV18 to TRBJ2-7, with 7 bases that match TRBD1. V gave up 3 bases and J gave up 4 bases; unmatched junction bases: 12. The CDR3 extends over 16 amino acids. Germline V gene lookup returns CDR1 KGHSH and CDR2 LQKENI. CDR3 sequence: CASSPTGQPLDYEQYF. The CDR3 DNA reads TGTGCCAGCTCACCCACGGGACAGCCCCTTGATTACGAGCAGTACTTC.

This chain connects TRBV27 to TRBJ2-5; maybe TRBD1 (5 bases). The CDR3 sequence is 14 residues long. The germline V gene has CDR1 MNHEY and CDR2 SMNVEV (reference sequence). V lost 3 bases to trimming and J lost 5 bases, with 13 bases between them. The CDR3 region is CASSFSWGRETQYF. CDR3 sequence (DNA): TGTGCCAGCAGTTTTTCGTGGGGCAGGGAGACCCAGTACTTC.

V gene TRBV7-9 combines with J gene TRBJ1-4; TRBD1 aligns across 10 bases. The CDR3 spans 16 residues. The junction had 7 bases not matched to a gene; V was cut back by 5 bases and J by 4 bases. Per the germline V gene, CDR1 is SEHNR and CDR2 is FQNEAQ (reference sequence). In nucleotides, the CDR3 is TGTGCCAGCAGCCCTATTGGACAGGGGGGTAATGAAAAACTGTTTTTT. Translated: CASSPIGQGGNEKLFF.

The CDR3 is CASSSGTGTVEQYF. CDR3 nucleotides: TGTGCCAGCAGCTCGGGGACTGGGACCGTCGAGCAGTACTTC. V usage is TRBV11-2 and J usage is TRBJ2-7, with TRBD2 as a possible D gene (6 bases). Germline V gives CDR1 SGHAT, CDR2 FQNNGV. The CDR3 runs 14 residues. With 4 bases removed from V and 6 bases from J, the gap between germline ends came to 16 bases.

The chain employs TRBV7-9 and TRBJ2-7; 10 nucleotides agree with TRBD2. The ends lost 6 bases at V and 0 bases at J; junction bases unmatched: 5. Germline CDR1 SEHNR, CDR2 FQNEAQ (reference sequence). The CDR3 spans 15 residues. This CDR3 is CASSKTSGASYEQYF. The CDR3 DNA follows: TGTGCCAGCAGTAAAACTAGCGGGGCCTCCTACGAGCAGTACTTC.

V usage is TRBV9 and J usage is TRBJ1-3; D perhaps matches TRBD1 (6 bases). The germline V and J ends were trimmed by 3 bases and 4 bases, with 17 bases remaining between them. This CDR3 is built from 16 residues. Germline V gene data show CDR1 as SGDLS and CDR2 as YYNGEE. CDR3 loop: CASSADQQGWGNTIYF. The DNA for the CDR3 is TGTGCCAGCAGCGCCGACCAACAGGGATGGGGAAACACCATATATTTT.

V usage is TRBV7-3 and J usage is TRBJ2-2; a possible D gene is TRBD2 (6 bases). In germline, CDR1 is SGHTA, CDR2 FQGTGA. V was pared by 5 bases and J by 2 bases, with 9 bases between. This CDR3 comprises 14 residues. Written as DNA, the CDR3 is TGTGCCAGCAGCGGGGGACTTAACACCGGGGAGCTGTTTTTT. It codes for CASSGGLNTGELFF.

The chain employs TRBV7-8 and TRBJ2-5; 8 nucleotides line up with TRBD2. The CDR3 runs 15 residues. Per germline, CDR1 SGHVS and CDR2 FQNEAQ. V dropped 1 base and J dropped 1; count of bases not matched to a gene: 2. The CDR3 coding sequence is TGTGCCAGCAGCTTAGTCCTAGCGGGCCAAGAGACCCAGTACTTC. It specifies CASSLVLAGQETQYF.

This clone was detected only once. The chain uses TRBV19 and TRBJ1-1; tentative D call: TRBD1 (6 bases). This CDR3 region has 14 residues. Germline loops: CDR1 LNHDA, CDR2 SQIVND (reference sequence). The V gene lost 2 bases and the J gene lost 0 bases, with 7 bases spanning the gap. In DNA form, the CDR3 reads TGTGCCAGTAGTATACGGGACATGAACACTGAAGCTTTCTTT. It codes for CASSIRDMNTEAFF.

The chain recombines TRBV18 with TRBJ2-5; possible D gene TRBD2, 6 bases. CDR1 and CDR2 from the germline V gene are KGHSH and LQKENI. V was cut by 3 bases and J by 4 bases, with 15 bases left in between. This CDR3 is 15 amino acids long. The CDR3 region has the DNA TGTGCCAGCTCACCGGCGGGGCCGGTTGGAGAGACCCAGTACTTC. This encodes CASSPAGPVGETQYF.

The chain recombines TRBV7-8 with TRBJ1-6; D possibly corresponds to TRBD1 (6 bases). Germline CDR1 SGHVS, CDR2 FQNEAQ. The CDR3 runs 14 residues. Trimming shortened V by 3 bases and J by 8 bases, and 11 bases separated the two germline ends. CDR3 sequence reads: CASSLTGGYSPLHF. The DNA of the CDR3 is TGTGCCAGCAGCTTGACAGGTGGCTATTCACCCCTCCACTTT.

The gene calls are TRBV2 and TRBJ2-7; 9 bases align to TRBD2. CDR3 length equals 15 residues. V lost 6 bases, J lost 3 bases, and 9 bases stayed unmatched. Germline lookup yields CDR1 SNHLY and CDR2 FYNNEI. The CDR3 DNA reads TGTGCCAGCAGAAGCCGTAGCGGGGGTGGCTACGAGCAGTACTTC. This gives the protein CASRSRSGGGYEQYF.

The V call is TRBV18, the J call TRBJ1-3; D ambiguous. Germline CDR1 reads KGHSH; CDR2 reads LQKENI. CDR3 size: 15 residues. V gave up 0 bases and J gave up 2 bases, with 8 bases separating them. For the CDR3, the DNA is TGTGCCAGCTCACCACCGAGCCAGGCTGGAAACACCATATATTTT. It specifies CASSPPSQAGNTIYF.

J is TRBJ2-7 and V is TRBV12-3 or TRBV12-4; 7 bases are a match to TRBD2. V lost 9 bases to trimming and J lost 4 bases; unmatched junction nucleotides: 9. The CDR3 is made up of 13 amino acids. This CDR3 reads CASASGGGYEQYF. CDR3 bases: TGTGCCAGTGCCTCGGGGGGTGGTTACGAGCAGTACTTC.

This clone was seen a single time. The rearrangement joins TRBV11-2 to TRBJ1-6, with 7 bases aligning to TRBD1. This CDR3 is 15 amino acids long. The J segment lost 10 bases and the V segment lost 1 base, leaving 7 bases of the junction unmatched. CDR1 is SGHAT, CDR2 FQNNGV, per germline. The CDR3 sequence is CASSLVDRVSSPLHF. CDR3 nucleotides: TGTGCCAGCAGCTTAGTTGACAGGGTGAGCTCACCCCTCCACTTT.

V gene TRBV24-1 combines with J gene TRBJ1-6; no reliable D call. The germline V gene has CDR1 KGHDR and CDR2 SFDVKD. Trimming cost V 2 bases and J 4 bases, with 17 bases left between them. The CDR3 is made up of 18 amino acids. CDR3 in amino acids: CATSDCPCGKGYNSPLHF. The CDR3 DNA follows: TGTGCCACCAGTGATTGCCCCTGCGGGAAGGGTTATAATTCACCCCTCCACTTT.

The V and J genes are TRBV5-1 and TRBJ2-3; tentative D call: TRBD2 (6 bases). CDR3 length: 13 residues. The V end was cut by 7 bases, the J end by 5 bases, with 14 bases between. CDR1 is SGHRS and CDR2 is YFSETQ in the germline V gene. The DNA for the CDR3 is TGCGCCAGCTCTCCGGGGGAGAGAGATACGCAGTATTTT. Translation gives CASSPGERDTQYF.

There are a few counts of this clone. The chain carries TRBV7-9 and TRBJ1-2, with TRBD1 as a possible D gene (5 bases). This CDR3 is 13 amino acids long. Germline V gives CDR1 SEHNR, CDR2 FQNEAQ (reference sequence). V was trimmed by 1 base and J by 6 bases, leaving 9 bases between them. CDR3 residues: CASSLGREDGYTF. CDR3 bases: TGTGCCAGCAGCTTAGGCAGGGAGGATGGCTACACCTTC.

For the CDR3, the DNA is TGTGCCTGTACAGGGCAGGGGAATCAGCCCCAGCATTTT. As protein: CACTGQGNQPQHF. The rearrangement joins TRBV30 to TRBJ1-5; the D gene is possibly TRBD1 (6 bases). The CDR3 runs 13 residues. V lost 6 bases and J lost 4, with 13 bases in between. The germline V gene encodes CDR1 GTSNPN and CDR2 SVGIG (reference sequence).

The chain is built from TRBV15 and TRBJ2-1; tentative D call: TRBD2 (5 bases). The V gene lost 5 bases and the J gene lost 10 bases, with 18 bases spanning the gap. The CDR3 consists of 14 residues. The germline CDR1 and CDR2 sequences are LNHNV and YYDKDF (reference sequence). This chain's CDR3 is CATSPPIRAGEQFF. CDR3 DNA sequence: TGTGCCACCAGCCCCCCCATTAGGGCGGGCGAGCAGTTCTTC. The variable domain in full, completed from reference TRBV15 and TRBJ2-1, reads DAMVIQNPRYQVTQFGKPVTLSCSQTLNHNVMYWYQQKSSQAPKLLFHYYDKDFNNEADTPDNFQSRRPNTSFCFLDIRSPGLGDTAMYLCATSPPIRAGEQFFGPGTRLTVL.